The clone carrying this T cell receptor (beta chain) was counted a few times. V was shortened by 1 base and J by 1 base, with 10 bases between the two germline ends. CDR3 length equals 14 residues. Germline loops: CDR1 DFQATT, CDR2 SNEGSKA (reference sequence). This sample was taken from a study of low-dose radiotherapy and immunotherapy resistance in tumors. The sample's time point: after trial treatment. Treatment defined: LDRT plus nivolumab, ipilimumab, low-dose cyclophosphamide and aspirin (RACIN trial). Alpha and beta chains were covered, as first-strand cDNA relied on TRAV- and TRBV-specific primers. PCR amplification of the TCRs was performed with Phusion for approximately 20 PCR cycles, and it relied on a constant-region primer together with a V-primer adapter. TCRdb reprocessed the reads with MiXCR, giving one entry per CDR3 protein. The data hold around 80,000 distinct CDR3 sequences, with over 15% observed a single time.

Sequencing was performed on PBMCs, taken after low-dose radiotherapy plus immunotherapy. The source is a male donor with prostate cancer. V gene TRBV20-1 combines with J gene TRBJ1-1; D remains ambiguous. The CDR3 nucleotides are TGCAGTGCTAGAGTGGGCAACCAGAACACTGAAGCTTTCTTT. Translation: CSARVGNQNTEAFF.